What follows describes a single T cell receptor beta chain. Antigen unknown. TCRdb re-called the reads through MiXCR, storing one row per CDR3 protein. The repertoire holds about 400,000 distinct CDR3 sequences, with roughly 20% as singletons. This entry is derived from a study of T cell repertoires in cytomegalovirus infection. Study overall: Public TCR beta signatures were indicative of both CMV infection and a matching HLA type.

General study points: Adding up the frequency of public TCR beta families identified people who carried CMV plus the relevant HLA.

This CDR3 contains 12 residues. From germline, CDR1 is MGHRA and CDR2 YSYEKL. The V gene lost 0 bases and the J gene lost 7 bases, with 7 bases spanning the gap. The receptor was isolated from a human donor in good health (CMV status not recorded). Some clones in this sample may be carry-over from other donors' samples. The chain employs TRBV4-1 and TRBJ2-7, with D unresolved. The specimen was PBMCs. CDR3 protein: CASSQDGEEQYF. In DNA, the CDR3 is TGCGCCAGCAGCCAAGATGGGGAAGAGCAGTACTTC.